These 20 T cell receptor beta chains originate from one sample sequenced in a study of T cell repertoires in cytomegalovirus infection. These receptors' antigens are unknown. From the reads, TCRdb called clonotypes with MiXCR, one entry per CDR3 protein. The sample consists of hundreds of thousands of distinct CDR3 sequences, approximately 42% of them appearing once. This sample comprised cultured PBMCs, obtained from culture after CMV antigen stimulation. Source of these receptors: a human donor in good health (CMV status not recorded). Some clones in this sample may be carry-over from other donors' samples.

V is TRBV4-3 and J is TRBJ1-6; TRBD1 aligns across 7 bases. The germline V gene has CDR1 LGHNA and CDR2 YSLEER. The CDR3 has 15 amino acids. With V trimmed by 2 bases and J by 9 bases, 7 bases remained unmatched. This CDR3 reads CASSQNRGISSPLHF. CDR3 bases: TGCGCCAGCAGCCAAAACAGGGGTATTAGTTCACCCCTCCACTTT.

V usage is TRBV7-2 and J usage is TRBJ2-5; 12 bases agree with TRBD2. This CDR3 region has 16 residues. Per germline, CDR1 SGHTA and CDR2 FQGNSA. V lost 5 bases to trimming and J lost 2 bases; unmatched junction nucleotides: 6. CDR3 nucleotide sequence: TGTGCCAGCAGCCAACCGACTAGCGGGGGTCAAGAGACCCAGTACTTC. It is translated as CASSQPTSGGQETQYF.

This clonotype has only one observation. J is TRBJ2-7 and V is TRBV6-9, with 12 bases that match TRBD2. The V gene's germline CDR1 is MNHGY and CDR2 SVAAGI. The V gene end was trimmed by 4 bases and the J gene end by 0 bases; junction bases not matched to a gene: 7. The CDR3 loop spans 17 amino acids. The CDR3 loop is CASSCELAGGYSYEQYF. The CDR3 DNA follows: TGTGCCAGCAGTTGTGAACTAGCGGGAGGTTACTCCTACGAGCAGTACTTC.

This clonotype was found a few times. The chain combines TRBV7-2 with TRBJ2-6; D is ambiguous. This CDR3 has 15 amino acids. Germline V gives CDR1 SGHTA, CDR2 FQGNSA. V was clipped by 5 bases and J by 0 bases, with 8 bases between them. The CDR3 spells CASSPTPSGANVLTF. The CDR3 DNA is TGTGCCAGCAGCCCTACGCCCTCTGGGGCCAACGTCCTGACTTTC.

V gene TRBV20-1 combines with J gene TRBJ2-7; 14 bases are shared with TRBD2. Germline CDR1 is DFQATT and CDR2 is SNEGSKA (reference sequence). This CDR3 is built from 19 residues. The junction had 19 bases not matched to a gene; V was cut back by 4 bases and J by 5 bases. In nucleotides, the CDR3 is TGCAGTGCTACGGACCGGACTAGCGGGGGGTCCTCTTTCCTCGACGAGCAGTACTTC. Residues: CSATDRTSGGSSFLDEQYF.

J is TRBJ1-1 and V is TRBV14; 7 bases are shared with TRBD1. The CDR3 sequence is 17 residues long. Looked up from germline, CDR1 is SGHDN and CDR2 is FVKESK. V was clipped by 1 base and J by 0 bases; unmatched bases: 8. This CDR3 is CASSQVGGDTMNTEAFF. The CDR3 DNA sequence: TGTGCCAGCAGCCAAGTAGGGGGCGACACTATGAACACTGAAGCTTTCTTT. The full variable domain, rest sourced from reference TRBV14 and TRBJ1-1, is EAGVTQFPSHSVIEKGQTVTLRCDPISGHDNLYWYRRVMGKEIKFLLHFVKESKQDESGMPNNRFLAERTGGTYSTLKVQPAELEDSGVYFCASSQVGGDTMNTEAFFGQGTRLTVV.

V is TRBV7-2 and J is TRBJ2-1; D is perhaps TRBD2 (6 bases). The CDR3 extends over 13 amino acids. CDR1 and CDR2 from the germline V gene are SGHTA and FQGNSA. V was trimmed by 7 bases and J by 2 bases, leaving 9 bases between them. As DNA, the CDR3 is TGTGCCAGCACGGGACTCCCCTACAATGAGCAGTTCTTC. Translated: CASTGLPYNEQFF.

The chain is built from TRBV7-2 and TRBJ2-7, with 7 bases that match TRBD2. Looked up from germline, CDR1 is SGHTA and CDR2 is FQGNSA. After removal of 2 bases from V and 0 bases from J, the junction contained 4 bases not matched to a gene. The CDR3 covers 15 residues. CDR3 nucleotides: TGTGCCAGCAGCTTAAACCGGGAGGACTCCTACGAGCAGTACTTC. It codes for CASSLNREDSYEQYF.

This clonotype was seen many times. The genes are TRBV7-2 and TRBJ2-3; either TRBD1 or TRBD2 may supply D (6 bases each). Trimming took off 5 bases at V and 6 bases at J, with 9 bases between the two ends. CDR1 and CDR2 from the germline V gene are SGHTA and FQGNSA. The CDR3 contains 12 residues. The CDR3, as DNA: TGTGCCAGCAGCAAAGGGGGGGATACGCAGTATTTT. Its translation: CASSKGGDTQYF.

The chain carries TRBV2 and TRBJ2-1, with TRBD1 matching 11 bases. V shed 7 bases and J 8 bases; nucleotides not matched to a gene: 7. This CDR3 is built from 14 residues. The germline V gene has CDR1 SNHLY and CDR2 FYNNEI. CDR3 DNA: TGTGCCAGCACCCGGGACAGGGGGTCGGATGAGCAGTTCTTC. This encodes CASTRDRGSDEQFF.

V gene TRBV7-4 combines with J gene TRBJ1-6; 7 nucleotides align to TRBD1. The germline V gene has CDR1 SGHVT and CDR2 SQSDAQ. This CDR3 region has 15 residues. V dropped 1 base and J dropped 7; count of bases not matched to a gene: 4. The DNA of the CDR3 is TGTGCCAGCAGCTTAGAAGGGGGCGCGAATTCACCCCTCCACTTT. It yields the protein CASSLEGGANSPLHF.

This sequence joins TRBV7-6 and TRBJ2-3, with 7 nucleotides matching TRBD2. Germline values: CDR1 SGHVS, CDR2 FNYEAQ. CDR3 length: 15 amino acids. J lost 2 bases, V lost 1 base, and 3 bases had no gene match. The CDR3 DNA follows: TGTGCCAGCAGCTTAGATGGGACTATCACAGATACGCAGTATTTT. Translated: CASSLDGTITDTQYF. The full variable domain, completed using reference TRBV7-6 and TRBJ2-3, is GAGVSQSPRYKVTKRGQDVALRCDPISGHVSLYWYRQALGQGPEFLTYFNYEAQQDKSGLPNDRFSAERPEGSISTLTIQRTEQRDSAMYRCASSLDGTITDTQYFGPGTRLTVL.

In this sample, this clonotype turned up a few times. The rearrangement links TRBV7-9 to TRBJ2-3; 11 bases agree with TRBD2. The CDR3 has 17 residues. With 4 bases clipped from V and 4 bases from J, the junction kept 10 bases outside the gene matches. Germline assignment: CDR1 SEHNR and CDR2 FQNEAQ (reference sequence). As DNA, the CDR3 is TGTGCCAGCAGCTCGAAGACTAGCGGGACGCTTTCAGATACGCAGTATTTT. As protein: CASSSKTSGTLSDTQYF. The entire variable domain, with the rest obtained from reference TRBV7-9 and TRBJ2-3, is as follows: DTGVSQNPRHKITKRGQNVTFRCDPISEHNRLYWYRQTLGQGPEFLTYFQNEAQLEKSRLLSDRFSAERPKGSFSTLEIQRTEQGDSAMYLCASSSKTSGTLSDTQYFGPGTRLTVL.

The rearrangement uses TRBV20-1 and TRBJ2-1, with TRBD2 identical over 12 bases. CDR1 DFQATT and CDR2 SNEGSKA come from the germline V gene (reference sequence). This CDR3 is built from 15 residues. Trimming at V came to 2 bases and at J to 4 bases, leaving 3 bases not matched to a gene. The CDR3 protein is CSARSTSGGYNEQFF. CDR3 nucleotide sequence: TGCAGTGCTAGATCTACTAGCGGGGGGTACAATGAGCAGTTCTTC.

This rearrangement joins TRBV5-1 to TRBJ2-3; TRBD2 agrees at 8 bases. Losses at the gene ends were 4 bases for V and 2 bases for J; bases not matched to a gene: 12. CDR3 length: 17 residues. Germline loops: CDR1 SGHRS, CDR2 YFSETQ. The CDR3 nucleotides are TGCGCCAGCAGCCCCCAGTGGCGGGGGGCCAACACAGATACGCAGTATTTT. Translated: CASSPQWRGANTDTQYF.

The chain joins TRBV7-9 to TRBJ1-2; the D gene is possibly TRBD1 (5 bases). This CDR3 spans 15 amino acids. Between the trimmed V and J ends, which lost 1 base and 4 bases, there was a span of 13 bases. CDR1 is SEHNR, CDR2 FQNEAQ, per germline (reference sequence). The CDR3 DNA reads TGTGCCAGCAGCTTAGGTGCGGGGGAAATCTATGGCTACACCTTC. It codes for CASSLGAGEIYGYTF.

A few counts support this clonotype. The rearrangement links TRBV19 to TRBJ2-6; D is ambiguous. The CDR3 runs to 14 residues. Trimming shortened V by 0 bases and J by 13 bases, and 13 bases separated the two germline ends. Germline V gene lookup returns CDR1 LNHDA and CDR2 SQIVND (reference sequence). CDR3 bases: TGTGCCAGTAGTATAGATCCACAGAGCCGGGTCCTGACTTTC. Translating gives CASSIDPQSRVLTF.

This clonotype occurred a few times. The chain carries TRBV24-1 and TRBJ2-1, with D perhaps matching TRBD1 or TRBD2 (5 bases each). Germline V CDR1 and CDR2: KGHDR, SFDVKD. The CDR3 consists of 17 residues. Trimming removed 4 bases at V and 8 bases at J, with 23 bases between. CDR3 in amino acids: CATSDPGTAGPHDEQFF. Here the CDR3 DNA reads TGTGCCACCAGTGACCCCGGGACCGCCGGGCCCCACGATGAGCAGTTCTTC.

The chain is built from TRBV7-2 and TRBJ2-5; 8 nucleotides align to TRBD2. V trimming: 3 bases; J trimming: 2 bases; junction bases outside the gene matches: 5. This CDR3 region has 15 residues. Germline V lookup: CDR1 SGHTA, CDR2 FQGNSA. CDR3 sequence (DNA): TGTGCCAGCAGCTTCCAGCGGGGGCGACAAGAGACCCAGTACTTC. Encoded protein: CASSFQRGRQETQYF.

This clonotype was seen a handful of times. The chain carries TRBV11-2 and TRBJ2-1; no clear D. Germline CDR1 reads SGHAT; CDR2 reads FQNNGV. Trimming took off 1 base at V and 5 bases at J, with 6 bases between the two ends. The CDR3 is 13 amino acids. CDR3 bases: TGTGCCAGCAGCTTAGCTCAAAACAATGAGCAGTTCTTC. This encodes CASSLAQNNEQFF.